The 9 T cell receptor beta chains below were found in one sample sequenced in a study of blood T cell repertoires in COVID-19. Profiled with immunoSEQ multiplex PCR; TCRdb holds only in-frame clones, not every one. The table includes some 120,000 clones, roughly 80% detected once. What was sequenced was peripheral blood. All receptors come from a man aged 25-40 years with acute or convalescent COVID-19.

This clone occurred a few times. The rearrangement links TRBV9 to TRBJ1-3; no definite D call. In germline, CDR1 is SGDLS, CDR2 YYNGEE. CDR3 length equals 15 residues. V lost 0 bases, J lost 0 bases, and 7 bases lay in between. CDR3 sequence: CASSVGPFSGNTIYF. CDR3 nucleotide sequence: TGTGCCAGCAGCGTAGGTCCGTTCTCTGGAAACACCATATATTTT.

The chain has TRBV7-2 and TRBJ2-5; D is possibly TRBD1 (5 bases). With 4 bases removed from V and 5 bases from J, the gap between germline ends came to 11 bases. The CDR3 sequence is 13 residues long. Germline V gene lookup returns CDR1 SGHTA and CDR2 FQGNSA. The CDR3: CASSSRVFETQYF. The CDR3 DNA follows: TGTGCCAGCAGCTCCAGGGTTTTTGAGACCCAGTACTTC.

V gene TRBV21-1 combines with J gene TRBJ2-1; TRBD1, the D gene given by the table, was not confirmed from the DNA. TRBV21-1 is designated a pseudogene. CDR3 length equals 11 residues. CDR3 in amino acids: CARTDYNEQFF. CDR3 coding DNA: TGTGCCAGGACAGACTACAATGAGCAGTTCTTC.

This chain joins TRBV30 and TRBJ2-1; a weak D match, TRBD1 (7 bases). Germline V CDR1 and CDR2: GTSNPN, SVGIG (reference sequence). This CDR3 spans 13 amino acids. V dropped 6 bases and J dropped 0 bases, with 9 bases sitting between them. The CDR3 region is CACQGGSYNEQFF. The DNA for the CDR3 is TGTGCCTGCCAGGGGGGCTCCTACAATGAGCAGTTCTTC.

The chain carries TRBV4-3 and TRBJ2-1; a weak D match, TRBD2 (6 bases). The V end lost 4 bases, the J end lost 4 bases, and 17 bases lay between the germline ends. This CDR3 has 16 amino acids. From germline, CDR1 is LGHNA and CDR2 YSLEER. CDR3 loop: CASSRSSAGTYNEQFF. CDR3 bases: TGCGCCAGCAGCCGGAGTAGCGCGGGAACTTACAATGAGCAGTTCTTC.

The chain has TRBV5-8 and TRBJ1-4; TRBD1 matches 11 bases. The CDR3 runs to 15 residues. Unmatched junction bases numbered 5, after V lost 2 bases and J lost 8 bases. Looked up from germline, CDR1 is SGHTS and CDR2 is YDEGEE. CDR3 region: CASSLPGQGGEKLFF. CDR3 nucleotides: TGTGCCAGCAGCTTACCGGGACAGGGGGGCGAAAAACTGTTTTTT.

V gene TRBV7-2 combines with J gene TRBJ2-3, with 8 bases aligning to TRBD2. The CDR3 contains 15 residues. Per the germline V gene, CDR1 is SGHTA and CDR2 is FQGNSA. V gave up 4 bases and J gave up 4 bases; unmatched junction bases: 7. The CDR3 coding sequence is TGTGCCAGCAGCTGGGGGACTAGTACAGCAGATACGCAGTATTTT. Its protein is CASSWGTSTADTQYF.

The rearrangement joins TRBV14 to TRBJ2-7; 8 bases agree with TRBD1. Germline lookup yields CDR1 SGHDN and CDR2 FVKESK. This CDR3 is built from 16 residues. After removal of 4 bases from V and 6 bases from J, the junction contained 14 bases not matched to a gene. CDR3 residues: CASSPPRTGKKSEQYF. The DNA of the CDR3 is TGTGCCAGCAGCCCCCCCCGGACAGGGAAAAAGAGCGAGCAGTACTTC. Together with reference TRBV14 and TRBJ2-7, the CDR3 gives the full variable domain: EAGVTQFPSHSVIEKGQTVTLRCDPISGHDNLYWYRRVMGKEIKFLLHFVKESKQDESGMPNNRFLAERTGGTYSTLKVQPAELEDSGVYFCASSPPRTGKKSEQYFGPGTRLTVT.

The chain is built from TRBV6-5 and TRBJ1-2; weak D call: TRBD1 (5 bases). Germline CDR1 reads MNHEY; CDR2 reads SVGAGI. CDR3 length equals 13 residues. Deletions cut 0 bases from V and 6 bases from J, with 8 bases between. The CDR3 DNA reads TGTGCCAGCAGTTACTCGACAGCTGATGGCTACACCTTC. Protein: CASSYSTADGYTF.